Following are 10 T cell receptor beta chains from one sample sequenced in a study of vaccination effects on CD4 cells after COVID-19. Sequenced by immunoSEQ multiplex PCR; TCRdb stores in-frame clones only, minus some. The sample holds fewer than 25,000 clones, 76% seen once. ViraFEST used viral peptide pools to expand antigen-specific CD4+ T cells before sequencing. Following 10 days of culture, CD4+ T cells were isolated. Nobody among the vaccine recipients had prior SARS-CoV-2 infection (nucleocapsid antibodies were negative). Their recognized antigens are unknown. The material sequenced was CD4+ T cells from PBMCs cultured with HCoV-NL63 spike peptides, taken before COVID-19 vaccination. The receptors were sampled from a human donor who received a COVID-19 vaccine.

The CDR3 sequence is CASSGQNNQPQHF. Written as DNA, the CDR3 is TGTGCCAGCAGCGGACAGAATAATCAGCCCCAGCATTTT. The rearrangement joins TRBV6-5 to TRBJ1-5, with D possibly being TRBD1 (6 bases). V gave up 6 bases and J gave up 4 bases, with 10 bases separating them. CDR1 and CDR2 (germline): MNHEY, SVGAGI. The CDR3 consists of 13 residues.

This chain uses TRBV19 with TRBJ2-1, with 7 bases matching TRBD2. The ends lost 0 bases at V and 8 bases at J; junction bases unmatched: 7. This CDR3 has 15 residues. Germline values: CDR1 LNHDA, CDR2 SQIVND (reference sequence). CDR3 amino acids: CASSIDEREVYEQFF. CDR3 coding DNA: TGTGCCAGTAGTATAGATGAGCGGGAAGTCTATGAGCAGTTCTTC.

In this sample, this clone turned up once. The V gene is TRBV7-6, the J gene TRBJ2-2; D call uncertain. The CDR3 is 13 amino acids. Germline CDR1 and CDR2: SGHVS and FNYEAQ. Trimming removed 1 base at V and 3 bases at J, with 3 bases between. CDR3 sequence (DNA): TGTGCCAGCAGCTTAGTTGACACCGGGGAGCTGTTTTTT. Residues: CASSLVDTGELFF.

The chain links TRBV5-1 to TRBJ2-7; a possible D gene is TRBD2 (5 bases). Germline V gives CDR1 SGHRS, CDR2 YFSETQ. The CDR3 is made up of 16 amino acids. The V end was cut by 4 bases, the J end by 0 bases, with 17 bases between. The CDR3: CASSTTSWAGSYEQYF. The CDR3 nucleotides are TGCGCCAGCAGCACAACCTCGTGGGCGGGCTCCTACGAGCAGTACTTC.

This clone was counted between two and nine times. This sequence joins TRBV5-1 and TRBJ2-7, with D possibly being TRBD2 (5 bases). V shed 1 base and J shed 6 bases, with 8 bases lying between them. The CDR3 contains 12 residues. Germline V gives CDR1 SGHRS, CDR2 YFSETQ. In nucleotides, the CDR3 is TGCGCCAGCAGCTTGTCGGGGTCCGAGCAGTACTTC. Amino acids: CASSLSGSEQYF.

This clone was observed a handful of times. This CDR3 reads CASSATPWTQYF. In DNA, the CDR3 is TGTGCCAGCAGTGCCACCCCATGGACCCAGTACTTC. The V call is TRBV12-3 or TRBV12-4, the J call TRBJ2-5; D remains ambiguous. The V end lost 5 bases, the J end lost 7 bases, and 11 bases lay between the germline ends. This CDR3 has 12 amino acids.

J is TRBJ1-2 and V is TRBV18; no clear D gene. Germline CDR1 is KGHSH and CDR2 is LQKENI. V gave up 3 bases and J gave up 6 bases, with 14 bases separating them. There are 14 residues in the CDR3. In DNA form, the CDR3 reads TGTGCCAGCTCACCGACGGTAAATGAAAATGGCTACACCTTC. Translated, it gives CASSPTVNENGYTF.

The chain uses TRBV15 and TRBJ1-1; D gene unclear. Trimming removed 4 bases from V and 2 bases from J, with 8 bases in between. This CDR3 comprises 13 residues. Germline CDR1 and CDR2: LNHNV and YYDKDF (reference sequence). For the CDR3, the DNA is TGTGCCACCAGCATAGACCCAAACACTGAAGCTTTCTTT. It translates to CATSIDPNTEAFF.

As DNA, the CDR3 is TGTGCCAGTAGTCTGGGCGGGACCCCATGGGATACGCAGTATTTT. Its protein product is CASSLGGTPWDTQYF. The chain links TRBV19 to TRBJ2-3, with D possibly TRBD2 on 6 matching bases. The V gene lost 5 bases and the J gene lost 6 bases, with 18 bases spanning the gap. CDR3 length equals 15 residues. The V gene's germline CDR1 is LNHDA and CDR2 SQIVND (reference sequence).

This clone was found a few times. This rearrangement joins TRBV11-3 to TRBJ1-1; TRBD1 is a possible D gene (6 bases). The V gene lost 5 bases and the J gene lost 1 base, with 11 bases spanning the gap. Germline assignment: CDR1 SGHNT and CDR2 YENEEA. The CDR3 is made up of 14 amino acids. CDR3 in DNA: TGTGCCAGCAGCGAGGGACACCCGAACACTGAAGCTTTCTTT. Translating it yields CASSEGHPNTEAFF.